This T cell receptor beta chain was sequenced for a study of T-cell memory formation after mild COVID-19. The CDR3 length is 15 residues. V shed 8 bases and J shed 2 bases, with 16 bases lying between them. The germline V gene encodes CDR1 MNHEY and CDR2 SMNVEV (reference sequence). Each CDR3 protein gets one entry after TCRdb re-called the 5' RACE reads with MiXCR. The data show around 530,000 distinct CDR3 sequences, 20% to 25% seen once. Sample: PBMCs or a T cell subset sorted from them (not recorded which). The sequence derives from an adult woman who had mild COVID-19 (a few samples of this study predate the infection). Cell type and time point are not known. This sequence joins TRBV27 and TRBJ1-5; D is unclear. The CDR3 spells CASGTRGLGNQPQHF. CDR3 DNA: TGTGCCAGCGGTACGAGAGGGCTGGGCAATCAGCCCCAGCATTTT.